The 15 T cell receptor beta chains reported below all come from one sample, sequenced in a study of shared clonotypes between healthy human individuals. In the naive CD8 group, cells lacked CD45RO and were positively selected for CCR7, so terminally differentiated effector memory CD45RA+ cells were left out. Libraries were prepared by immunoSEQ multiplex PCR; TCRdb keeps only in-frame clonotypes and omits some of them. Of some 1,900,000 clones in the sample, about 95% were seen once. Sequencing was done on a sample of naive CD8+ T cells sorted from blood. Receptors were obtained from a man younger than 35 in good health.

In its sample, this clone was seen once. The V and J genes are TRBV11-2 and TRBJ2-7; 8 nucleotides align to TRBD2. The germline V gene encodes CDR1 SGHAT and CDR2 FQNNGV. The CDR3 is 14 amino acids. Germline trimming cut 1 base from V and 5 bases from J; bases unmatched to any gene: 4. In nucleotides, the CDR3 is TGTGCCAGCAGCTTAGTTCTAGCGGGCCACGAGCAGTACTTC. Protein: CASSLVLAGHEQYF.

The chain has TRBV6-6 and TRBJ2-1, with 8 bases lining up with TRBD2. Germline V gene data show CDR1 as MNHNY and CDR2 as SVGAGI (reference sequence). This CDR3 spans 14 amino acids. The trim removed 7 bases at V and 7 bases at J, leaving 9 bases unmatched. As DNA, the CDR3 is TGTGCCAGCATCTACGCCCGGGGGGGGAATGAGCAGTTCTTC. It yields the protein CASIYARGGNEQFF.

This rearrangement joins TRBV6-5 to TRBJ2-1, with 7 bases that match TRBD1. This CDR3 has 15 amino acids. CDR1 and CDR2 from the germline V gene are MNHEY and SVGAGI. V trimming: 4 bases; J trimming: 2 bases; junction bases outside the gene matches: 5. Here the CDR3 reads CASSSATGTYNEQFF. In nucleotides, the CDR3 is TGTGCCAGCAGTTCCGCGACAGGGACCTACAATGAGCAGTTCTTC.

The chain links TRBV5-1 to TRBJ1-2, with D perhaps matching TRBD1 (5 bases). Per the germline V gene, CDR1 is SGHRS and CDR2 is YFSETQ. The CDR3 has 14 residues. The V end lost 0 bases, the J end lost 5 bases, and 11 bases lay between the germline ends. CDR3 bases: TGCGCCAGCAGCTTGGAGCCAGGGAAATATGGCTACACCTTC. Protein product: CASSLEPGKYGYTF.

A single count supports this clone. The chain uses TRBV13 and TRBJ2-2; 8 bases are shared with TRBD1. This CDR3 spans 15 amino acids. V lost 5 bases, J lost 4 bases, and 6 bases stayed unmatched. Germline CDR1 PRHDT, CDR2 FYEKMQ (reference sequence). The DNA of the CDR3 is TGTGCCAGCAGCCCCCGGACAGGGAGCACCGGGGAGCTGTTTTTT. Protein sequence: CASSPRTGSTGELFF.

The chain combines TRBV7-2 with TRBJ1-5; D gene unclear. The germline gives CDR1 SGHTA, CDR2 FQGNSA. Trimming cost V 8 bases and J 6 bases, with 11 bases left between them. The CDR3 has 12 amino acids. CDR3 residues: CASSPGRQPQHF. CDR3 nucleotides: TGTGCCAGCTCCCCCGGGCGTCAGCCCCAGCATTTT. The whole variable domain, filled in from reference TRBV7-2 and TRBJ1-5, reads GAGVSQSPSNKVTEKGKDVELRCDPISGHTALYWYRQSLGQGLEFLIYFQGNSAPDKSGLPSDRFSAERTGGSVSTLTIQRTQQEDSAVYLCASSPGRQPQHFGDGTRLSIL.

The chain has TRBV4-1 and TRBJ1-5, with TRBD1 as a possible D gene (5 bases). V was cut by 0 bases and J by 9 bases, with 15 bases left in between. The length of the CDR3 is 15 residues. The germline CDR1 and CDR2 sequences are MGHRA and YSYEKL. In DNA form, the CDR3 reads TGCGCCAGCAGCCAAGAATTCACAGGACAATTGCCCCAGCATTTT. Encoded protein: CASSQEFTGQLPQHF.

Points on this clone: Distinct nucleotide sequences in the sample also encode this CDR3. The gene calls are TRBV6-5 and TRBJ1-5; no firm D call. This CDR3 spans 13 amino acids. V was trimmed by 2 bases and J by 0 bases, leaving 2 bases between them. Germline CDR1 MNHEY, CDR2 SVGAGI. The CDR3 reads CASSYHSNQPQHF. DNA of the CDR3: TGTGCCAGCAGTTACCATAGCAATCAGCCCCAGCATTTT.

The chain has TRBV27 and TRBJ2-2; a possible D gene is TRBD1 (5 bases). The V gene's germline CDR1 is MNHEY and CDR2 SMNVEV (reference sequence). The length of the CDR3 is 15 residues. V was clipped by 0 bases and J by 4 bases, with 9 bases between them. The CDR3 loop reads CASSLSIGVTGELFF. DNA of the CDR3: TGTGCCAGCAGTTTATCGATAGGGGTCACCGGGGAGCTGTTTTTT.

This clone appeared once. The chain couples TRBV11-2 to TRBJ2-7; 10 nucleotides agree with TRBD2. With V trimmed by 3 bases and J by 3 bases, 2 bases remained unmatched. CDR1 is SGHAT and CDR2 is FQNNGV in the germline V gene. This CDR3 has 14 residues. In DNA form, the CDR3 reads TGTGCCAGCAGCTTCCTAGCGGGAGTCTACGAGCAGTACTTC. This encodes CASSFLAGVYEQYF.

This clone has just one count. The chain recombines TRBV7-2 with TRBJ2-5; D is unresolved. CDR1 is SGHTA, CDR2 FQGNSA, per germline. Trimming removed 5 bases at V and 5 bases at J, with 18 bases between. The CDR3 totals 15 residues. Written as DNA, the CDR3 is TGTGCCAGCAGCAACCTCCTAGAACCCTCGGAGACCCAGTACTTC. It is translated as CASSNLLEPSETQYF.

To note about this clone: Relative to the germline gene, one junction end is altered; a read error may explain this. The rearrangement links TRBV5-6 to TRBJ1-1, with D perhaps TRBD1 (5 bases). The length of the CDR3 is 13 residues. CDR1 and CDR2 from the germline V gene are SGHDT and YYEEEE. In nucleotides, the CDR3 is TGTGCCAGCAGCTTGGGGGGGTCTCTCAGGTGGGTCTTT. Amino acids: CASSLGGSLRWVF.

The genes are TRBV4-1 and TRBJ1-6; maybe TRBD1 (6 bases). V was cut by 4 bases and J by 5 bases, with 15 bases left in between. This CDR3 contains 16 residues. Germline V gene data show CDR1 as MGHRA and CDR2 as YSYEKL. The CDR3 loop reads CASSLEGGFHNSPLHF. DNA of the CDR3: TGCGCCAGCAGCCTAGAAGGGGGGTTTCATAATTCACCCCTCCACTTT.

This clone was seen just once. Other DNA sequences in the sample encode the same CDR3. The genes are TRBV2 and TRBJ2-5; 7 bases agree with TRBD1. The J segment lost 2 bases and the V segment lost 3 bases, leaving 3 bases of the junction unmatched. Germline V lookup: CDR1 SNHLY, CDR2 FYNNEI. The CDR3 runs 14 residues. The CDR3 DNA reads TGTGCCAGCAGTGAGGGACAGCTTCAAGAGACCCAGTACTTC. Encoded protein: CASSEGQLQETQYF.

This clone was detected only once. V is TRBV4-1 and J is TRBJ1-6, with 9 bases lining up with TRBD1. The CDR3 sequence is 15 residues long. The germline CDR1 and CDR2 sequences are MGHRA and YSYEKL. V gave up 0 bases and J gave up 9 bases; unmatched junction bases: 3. CDR3 nucleotides: TGCGCCAGCAGCCAAGACGGGACAGGGTTTTCACCCCTCCACTTT. Encoded protein: CASSQDGTGFSPLHF.